The next 21 T cell receptor beta chains were all read from a single sample in a study of Tregs in tolerant kidney transplant recipients. Sequencing used immunoSEQ multiplex PCR; TCRdb keeps in-frame clones, though not all of them. The profile shows 92,000 or so clones, roughly 92% of them singletons. The sample consisted of CD8+ T cells from blood. The receptors originated from a human donor in good health.

This clone was recorded only once. This chain uses TRBV4-1 with TRBJ2-3, with D maybe TRBD2 (5 bases). The CDR3 is 15 amino acids. V was pared by 6 bases and J by 2 bases, with 15 bases between. Germline-derived CDR1 and CDR2 are MGHRA and YSYEKL. The CDR3 is CASSPLVGNTDTQYF. DNA of the CDR3: TGCGCCAGCAGTCCACTAGTAGGGAACACAGATACGCAGTATTTT.

This clone has only one observation. CDR3 bases: TGTGCCACCAGCGCAAGACTGGCGATTAATGAAAAACTGTTTTTT. Translating gives CATSARLAINEKLFF. This chain joins TRBV15 and TRBJ1-4; D remains ambiguous. V was shortened by 5 bases and J by 4 bases, with 14 bases between the two germline ends. The CDR3 is made up of 15 amino acids. In germline, CDR1 is LNHNV, CDR2 YYDKDF (reference sequence).

The chain links TRBV6-1 to TRBJ2-3; TRBD1 matches 11 bases. CDR3 length: 15 amino acids. J lost 4 bases, V lost 5 bases, and 5 bases had no gene match. Germline lookup yields CDR1 MNHNS and CDR2 SASEGT. The CDR3 DNA reads TGTGCCAGCAGTCCGCGGACAGGGGGCCCAGATACGCAGTATTTT. As protein: CASSPRTGGPDTQYF.

Regarding this clone: This sample includes further DNA sequences coding for the same CDR3. The chain carries TRBV27 and TRBJ1-1, with D possibly being TRBD1 (5 bases). Germline CDR1 MNHEY, CDR2 SMNVEV (reference sequence). V lost 2 bases and J 2 bases, leaving 6 bases between the germline ends. There are 13 residues in the CDR3. CDR3 sequence: CASSLGGNTEAFF. The CDR3 region has the DNA TGTGCCAGCAGTTTAGGGGGTAACACTGAAGCTTTCTTT.

The rearrangement uses TRBV9 and TRBJ2-1, with TRBD1 matching over 7 bases. J was trimmed by 5 bases and V by 4 bases; bases with no gene match: 15. The CDR3 runs to 17 residues. Germline CDR1 and CDR2: SGDLS and YYNGEE. CDR3 region: CASSLTPDRVLDNEQFF. The CDR3 coding sequence is TGTGCCAGCAGCCTCACCCCCGACAGGGTTTTGGACAATGAGCAGTTCTTC.

This clone was detected only once. The V and J genes are TRBV2 and TRBJ2-1; 9 bases agree with TRBD2. The CDR3 has 17 amino acids. In germline, CDR1 is SNHLY, CDR2 FYNNEI. V lost 3 bases, J lost 3 bases, and 9 bases stayed unmatched. CDR3 DNA sequence: TGTGCCAGCAGTGACGCCCAGCGGGGGGTTATCTACAATGAGCAGTTCTTC. It codes for CASSDAQRGVIYNEQFF. The full variable domain, rest sourced from reference TRBV2 and TRBJ2-1, is EPEVTQTPSHQVTQMGQEVILRCVPISNHLYFYWYRQILGQKVEFLVSFYNNEISEKSEIFDDQFSVERPDGSNFTLKIRSTKLEDSAMYFCASSDAQRGVIYNEQFFGPGTRLTVL.

This clone showed up just a few times. The chain links TRBV6-5 to TRBJ1-6; TRBD1 might be the D (6 bases). This CDR3 spans 15 amino acids. Germline values: CDR1 MNHEY, CDR2 SVGAGI. Trimming pared 5 bases from V and 8 bases from J, leaving 16 bases between. CDR3 residues: CASSTRTVRHSPLHF. CDR3 in DNA: TGTGCCAGCAGTACGCGGACAGTGAGGCATTCACCCCTCCACTTT.

In this sample, this clone turned up once. Other nucleotide sequences from this sample produce the same CDR3. This chain connects TRBV27 to TRBJ1-5; D gene unclear. This CDR3 spans 14 amino acids. Germline assignment: CDR1 MNHEY and CDR2 SMNVEV (reference sequence). V lost 6 bases, J lost 4 bases, and 13 bases lay in between. The CDR3 here is CASSYGADNQPQHF. The CDR3 nucleotides are TGTGCCAGCAGCTATGGAGCGGATAATCAGCCCCAGCATTTT.

The chain couples TRBV19 to TRBJ1-5; possibly TRBD1 for D (5 bases). Trimming cost V 3 bases and J 0 bases, with 9 bases left between them. Germline-derived CDR1 and CDR2 are LNHDA and SQIVND (reference sequence). The CDR3 spans 15 residues. The CDR3 nucleotides are TGTGCCAGTAGTATGGGGGTAGTTAGCAATCAGCCCCAGCATTTT. Protein product: CASSMGVVSNQPQHF.

The chain joins TRBV7-8 to TRBJ1-5, with D perhaps TRBD1 (5 bases). V lost 1 base and J lost 6, with 13 bases in between. In germline, CDR1 is SGHVS, CDR2 FQNEAQ. The CDR3 runs to 15 residues. CDR3: CASSLGGVGGQPQHF. The DNA of the CDR3 is TGTGCCAGCAGCTTAGGAGGGGTGGGCGGTCAGCCCCAGCATTTT.

The V call is TRBV7-9, the J call TRBJ1-4; D ambiguous. Between the trimmed V and J ends, which lost 9 bases and 6 bases, there was a span of 14 bases. This CDR3 region has 13 residues. CDR1 SEHNR and CDR2 FQNEAQ come from the germline V gene (reference sequence). CDR3 residues: CASQRASHEKLFF. As DNA, the CDR3 is TGTGCCAGTCAGCGAGCCAGTCATGAAAAACTGTTTTTT.

The chain joins TRBV15 to TRBJ1-1; the D is unclear. This CDR3 has 17 residues. Germline CDR1 LNHNV, CDR2 YYDKDF (reference sequence). V was trimmed by 2 bases and J by 0 bases, leaving 16 bases between them. Written as DNA, the CDR3 is TGTGCCACCAGCAGATCGCGGGCAGCATTCATGAACACTGAAGCTTTCTTT. As protein: CATSRSRAAFMNTEAFF.

The CDR3 sequence: CASSPRQGGTGELFF. The CDR3 DNA follows: TGTGCCAGCAGCCCTCGACAGGGGGGGACCGGGGAGCTGTTTTTT. The chain combines TRBV7-9 with TRBJ2-2; the match to TRBD1 covers 9 bases. In germline, CDR1 is SEHNR, CDR2 FQNEAQ (reference sequence). Germline trimming cut 5 bases from V and 5 bases from J; bases unmatched to any gene: 6. This CDR3 comprises 15 residues.

The V gene is TRBV5-5, the J gene TRBJ1-1; maybe TRBD1 (5 bases). CDR1 is SGHKS, CDR2 YYEKEE, per germline (reference sequence). The V gene lost 9 bases and the J gene lost 4 bases, with 19 bases spanning the gap. This CDR3 has 14 amino acids. As DNA, the CDR3 is TGTGCCACCGAGGAGGGGATGGGGAGCACTGAAGCTTTCTTT. This encodes CATEEGMGSTEAFF. The entire variable domain, with the rest obtained from reference TRBV5-5 and TRBJ1-1, is as follows: DAGVTQSPTHLIKTRGQQVTLRCSPISGHKSVSWYQQVLGQGPQFIFQYYEKEERGRGNFPDRFSARQFPNYSSELNVNALLLGDSALYLCATEEGMGSTEAFFGQGTRLTVV.

This sequence joins TRBV19 and TRBJ1-2; D uncertain. The CDR3 is 14 amino acids. V shed 1 base and J shed 8 bases, with 14 bases lying between them. Looked up from germline, CDR1 is LNHDA and CDR2 is SQIVND (reference sequence). CDR3: CASSIGHVILGYTF. CDR3 nucleotide sequence: TGTGCCAGTAGTATAGGACACGTTATACTAGGCTACACCTTC.

This clone was counted once. The rearrangement joins TRBV21-1 to TRBJ2-4. TRBV21-1 is labeled a pseudogene. This CDR3 has 15 amino acids. CDR3 sequence (DNA): TGTGCCAGCACCAACGGCCCAGGGAGTGGGAACATTCAGTACTTC. Its translation is CASTNGPGSGNIQYF.

Worth noting for this clone: This sample includes further DNA sequences coding for the same CDR3. V usage is TRBV5-6 and J usage is TRBJ2-7, with unresolved D. The ends were cut back, 0 bases at V and 0 bases at J, with 7 bases in the middle. CDR1 is SGHDT, CDR2 YYEEEE, per germline. This CDR3 contains 14 residues. The CDR3 loop is CASSLGLGSYEQYF. The CDR3 DNA is TGTGCCAGCAGCTTGGGGCTAGGCTCCTACGAGCAGTACTTC.

The CDR3 sequence is CASSATSYNEQFF. For the CDR3, the DNA is TGTGCCAGCAGCGCGACTAGCTACAATGAGCAGTTCTTC. The V gene is TRBV27, the J gene TRBJ2-1; D perhaps matches TRBD2 (6 bases). The CDR3 has 13 residues. CDR1 is MNHEY and CDR2 is SMNVEV in the germline V gene (reference sequence). The V end was cut by 6 bases, the J end by 3 bases, with 9 bases between.

The chain uses TRBV7-8 and TRBJ2-7; 8 bases align to TRBD1. The CDR3 totals 13 residues. Germline V gene data show CDR1 as SGHVS and CDR2 as FQNEAQ. With V trimmed by 5 bases and J by 4 bases, 4 bases remained unmatched. The CDR3 DNA reads as TGTGCCAGCAGCGAGGACAGGGAGTACGAGCAGTACTTC. Translation gives CASSEDREYEQYF.

The chain carries TRBV6-5 and TRBJ2-5, with 7 bases that match TRBD1. Losses at the gene ends were 1 base for V and 2 bases for J; bases not matched to a gene: 4. This CDR3 has 15 residues. Germline-derived CDR1 and CDR2 are MNHEY and SVGAGI. DNA of the CDR3: TGTGCCAGCAGTTACTGGCAGGGGGATCAAGAGACCCAGTACTTC. Its protein product is CASSYWQGDQETQYF.

V gene TRBV27 combines with J gene TRBJ2-5; TRBD1 aligns across 8 bases. This CDR3 is built from 13 residues. The V and J ends lost 4 bases and 6 bases, in that order; junction bases with no gene match: 4. CDR1 and CDR2 (germline): MNHEY, SMNVEV (reference sequence). CDR3: CASSSGGGQTQYF. As DNA, the CDR3 is TGTGCCAGCAGTTCAGGGGGCGGGCAGACCCAGTACTTC.